These T cell receptor beta chains were read from a single sample in a study of shared clonotypes between healthy human individuals. The table came from immunoSEQ multiplex PCR; TCRdb's copy has only in-frame clones and leaves some out. The sample lists over a million clones, approximately 97% occurring once. Sequenced input: naive CD4+ T cells sorted from blood. These receptors came from a man aged 30-40 years in good health. The CDR3 runs from the conserved cysteine through the conserved F or W. The D gene is left open where the match is weak. Size tells how often a clone was seen (once, few, many) or the class of an expanded clone, and some rows leave it out.

>-|TRBV6-5|-|TRBJ1-1
TGTGCCAGCAAAGGAGTGGTTCGGAGCACTGAAGCTTTCTTT
CASKGVVRSTEAFF
>TRBD1|TRBV2|-|TRBJ2-2
TGTGCCAGCAGTGAACAGGGGGCGAACACCGGGGAGCTGTTTTTT
CASSEQGANTGELFF
>-|TRBV11-3|-|TRBJ1-4
TGTGCCAGCAGCTTAGGCAGGAGATATGAAAAACTGTTTTTT
CASSLGRRYEKLFF
>-|TRBV6-1|once|TRBJ1-5
TGTGCCAGCAGGGAAGGGCGGGGAGATCAGCCCCAGCATTTT
CASREGRGDQPQHF
>-|TRBV5-6|-|TRBJ2-7
TGTGCCAGCACCCCGGTTGGGCACCAGTCCTACGAGCAGTACTTC
CASTPVGHQSYEQYF
>-|TRBV28|-|TRBJ1-2
TGTGCCAGCAGTCTCCGCCCTGGGGGGATCTATGGCTACACCTTC
CASSLRPGGIYGYTF
>-|TRBV10-2|-|TRBJ2-7
TGCGCCAGCAGAGACGACGGAATCCCCTCCTACGAGCAGTACTTC
CASRDDGIPSYEQYF
>TRBD2|TRBV7-6|-|TRBJ2-7
TGTGCCAGCAGCCGCACTAGCGCCGCCTACGAGCAGTACTTC
CASSRTSAAYEQYF
>-|TRBV5-4|-|TRBJ2-1
TGTGCCAGCAGCTTCCCGGACCAGCTTGAGCAGTTCTTC
CASSFPDQLEQFF
>TRBD2|TRBV4-3|-|TRBJ2-3
TGCGCCAGCAGCCGTAGCGGGTATAGCACAGATACGCAGTATTTT
CASSRSGYSTDTQYF
>TRBD2|TRBV4-3|-|TRBJ2-2
TGCGCCAGCAGCCAGATCGGGAGGGGGAACACCGGGGAGCTGTTTTTT
CASSQIGRGNTGELFF
>-|TRBV28|-|TRBJ2-5
TGTGCCAGCAGTTTACTCCGGGACGACGACTTAGGGACCCAGTACTTC
CASSLLRDDDLGTQYF
>-|TRBV7-2|-|TRBJ2-7
TGTGCCAGCAGCATCCCGACTTGGGAGAGCGAGCAGTACTTC
CASSIPTWESEQYF
>TRBD1|TRBV7-6|-|TRBJ2-7
TGTGCCAGCAGTGGAAGGTGGACAGGGGGTTCCTACGAGCAGTACTTC
CASSGRWTGGSYEQYF
>TRBD1|TRBV6-5|-|TRBJ2-7
TGTGCCAGCAGTTACAGGGACAGTCGGGAGCAGTACTTC
CASSYRDSREQYF
>-|TRBV27|-|TRBJ2-2
TGTGCCAGCAGTTTACAGGGGACCGGGGAGCTGTTTTTT
CASSLQGTGELFF
>-|TRBV6-4|few|TRBJ1-5
TGTGCCAGCAGTCCGTTTGGCCTTAGCAATCAGCCCCAGCATTTT
CASSPFGLSNQPQHF